This T cell receptor (beta chain) derives from a study of cytomegalovirus exposure and HLA in healthy donors. About the research overall: As an earlier analysis found, around 200 million T cells yielded about 120 million unique TCR beta sequences.

PCR used 60 Vbeta primers and 13 Jbeta primers. Method: immunoSEQ multiplex PCR; TCRdb's copy keeps in-frame clones and lacks some. This sample carries about 120,000 clones, about 80% of them seen once, and the ten largest clones take just over 2.5%. CDR1 is ENHRY and CDR2 is SYGVKD in the germline V gene. The CDR3 sequence is 13 residues long. The V end lost 0 bases, the J end lost 0 bases, and 3 bases lay between the germline ends. This sequence joins TRBV10-3 and TRBJ2-7; D unclear. The sequence derives from a man aged 30-40 years in good health and CMV-seronegative. The sample comprised PBMCs. This CDR3 reads CAISESRSYEQYF. The DNA of the CDR3 is TGTGCCATCAGTGAGTCTCGCTCCTACGAGCAGTACTTC.